These T cell receptor beta chains were read from a single sample in a study of post-analysis software for immune sequencing data. MiXCR, applied by TCRdb to the PCR reads, yields one record per CDR3 protein. This table has about 400,000 distinct CDR3 sequences, less than 35% appearing once. The material sequenced was blood. Source of these receptors: a girl under 18 with multiple sclerosis. The CDR3 runs from the conserved cysteine through the conserved F or W. Fields, in order: D gene, J gene, clone size, V gene, CDR3 protein, CDR3 DNA. The D gene is left open where the match is weak. A row's size may be missing; if present it is once, few, many or a size class.

.	TRBJ2-5	.	TRBV7-9	CASSSHQETQYF	TGTGCCAGCAGCTCCCACCAAGAGACCCAGTACTTC
TRBD1	TRBJ2-4	few	TRBV24-1	CATSDLVGQGIAKNIQYF	TGTGCCACCAGTGATTTGGTGGGACAGGGGATAGCCAAAAACATTCAGTACTTC
.	TRBJ2-7	.	TRBV5-1	CASSLEATNYEQYF	TGCGCCAGCAGCTTGGAGGCCACTAACTACGAGCAGTACTTC
TRBD2	TRBJ2-5	.	TRBV5-4	CASSLSLAGVETQYF	TGTGCCAGCAGCTTGTCTCTAGCGGGGGTGGAGACCCAGTACTTC
.	TRBJ1-1	.	TRBV6-4	CASSAELNTEAFF	TGTGCCAGCAGTGCGGAGCTGAACACTGAAGCTTTCTTT
TRBD2	TRBJ2-1	few	TRBV4-1	CASNQQPGLRGDEQFF	TGCGCCAGCAACCAACAACCGGGACTAAGGGGCGATGAGCAGTTCTTC
.	TRBJ2-3	few	TRBV6-5	CASSYYPGRTDTQYF	TGTGCCAGCAGTTACTACCCGGGCCGCACAGATACGCAGTATTTT
.	TRBJ1-1	few	TRBV7-9	CASSLMDTEAFF	TGTGCCAGCAGCTTGATGGACACTGAAGCTTTCTTT
.	TRBJ1-1	few	TRBV3-1	CASSQGGSALNTEAFF	TGTGCCAGCAGCCAAGGGGGTTCGGCCTTGAACACTGAAGCTTTCTTT
TRBD1	TRBJ2-3	.	TRBV5-1	CASSLDTGARSTDTQYF	TGCGCCAGCAGCTTGGATACAGGGGCCCGAAGCACAGATACGCAGTATTTT
.	TRBJ2-1	few	TRBV6-5	CASSYQQPYNEQFF	TGTGCCAGCAGTTATCAACAGCCTTACAATGAGCAGTTCTTC
TRBD1	TRBJ2-2	few	TRBV29-1	CSVADRGIGELFF	TGCAGCGTCGCCGACAGGGGGATTGGGGAGCTGTTTTTT
TRBD2	TRBJ2-1	few	TRBV11-2	CASSFGTSGGTYNEQFF	TGTGCCAGCAGCTTTGGGACTAGCGGGGGAACCTACAATGAGCAGTTCTTC
TRBD1	TRBJ2-1	.	TRBV7-9	CASSFNRDRMGSYNEQFF	TGTGCCAGCAGCTTCAACCGGGACAGGATGGGCTCCTACAATGAGCAGTTCTTC
.	TRBJ2-7	few	TRBV6-2/TRBV6-3	CASSYSPPGDNEQYF	TGTGCCAGCAGTTACTCGCCACCGGGCGACAACGAGCAGTACTTC
.	TRBJ2-7	.	TRBV18	CASSPQTYEQYF	TGTGCCAGCTCACCTCAAACCTACGAGCAGTACTTC
.	TRBJ1-1	.	TRBV12-3/TRBV12-4	CASSLVRGSEAFF	TGTGCCAGCAGTTTAGTAAGGGGGTCTGAAGCTTTCTTT
.	TRBJ1-6	once	TRBV4-1	CASSHPGFQGAPLHF	TGCGCCAGCAGCCACCCGGGCTTTCAAGGGGCACCCCTCCACTTT
.	TRBJ1-2	.	TRBV20-1	CSASNSHGYTF	TGCAGTGCTAGTAACAGCCATGGCTACACCTTC
.	TRBJ2-1	.	TRBV12-3/TRBV12-4	CASSTRGGRVGNEQFF	TGTGCCAGCAGTACTAGAGGGGGAAGGGTGGGAAATGAGCAGTTCTTC
.	TRBJ2-3	few	TRBV4-3	CASSEGGAIRDTQYF	TGCGCCAGCAGCGAAGGGGGGGCGATAAGAGATACGCAGTATTTT
TRBD1	TRBJ1-6	few	TRBV12-3/TRBV12-4	CASSFRQGYSPLHF	TGTGCCAGCAGTTTCCGACAGGGGTACTCACCCCTCCACTTT
.	TRBJ2-1	.	TRBV27	CASSSRDKRAEQFF	TGTGCCAGCAGTTCCCGGGACAAGAGAGCTGAGCAGTTCTTC
TRBD1	TRBJ2-1	few	TRBV5-4	CASGDRGPYNEQFF	TGTGCCAGCGGGGACAGGGGACCCTACAATGAGCAGTTCTTC
TRBD1	TRBJ1-2	few	TRBV12-3/TRBV12-4	CASSLVGQGNYGYTF	TGTGCCAGCAGTTTAGTGGGACAGGGGAACTATGGCTACACCTTC
.	TRBJ2-7	.	TRBV15	CATSRGQRTTYEQYF	TGTGCCACCAGCAGAGGACAGCGCACTACCTACGAGCAGTACTTC
TRBD1	TRBJ1-1	few	TRBV6-6	CASSPPQGEDTEAFF	TGTGCCAGCAGCCCCCCCCAGGGGGAGGACACTGAAGCTTTCTTT
.	TRBJ1-6	few	TRBV7-6	CASSLGRGGSSPLHF	TGTGCCAGCAGCTTAGGCAGGGGAGGAAGTTCACCCCTCCACTTT
.	TRBJ2-3	.	TRBV7-2	CASSGRRGSSTDTQYF	TGTGCCAGCAGCGGACGTAGGGGGTCTAGCACAGATACGCAGTATTTT
.	TRBJ2-3	once	TRBV5-6	CASSFYSEDTQYF	TGTGCCAGCAGCTTCTACTCGGAAGATACGCAGTATTTT
.	TRBJ1-2	.	TRBV7-2	CASSSPGQWGYTF	TGTGCCAGCAGCTCCCCGGGACAATGGGGCTACACCTTC
.	TRBJ2-3	.	TRBV6-2/TRBV6-3	CASSELTDTQYF	TGTGCCAGCAGCGAACTCACAGATACGCAGTATTTT
.	TRBJ2-3	.	TRBV10-1	CASSARVADTQYF	TGCGCCAGCAGTGCCAGGGTTGCAGATACGCAGTATTTT
.	TRBJ2-1	.	TRBV7-3	CASSPTVRAEQFF	TGTGCCAGCAGCCCCACGGTGCGGGCTGAGCAGTTCTTC
.	TRBJ2-5	.	TRBV7-2	CASSLAGYQETQYF	TGTGCCAGCAGCTTAGCGGGCTACCAAGAGACCCAGTACTTC
.	TRBJ2-5	.	TRBV5-1	CASKRQETQYF	TGCGCCAGCAAGAGGCAAGAGACCCAGTACTTC
.	TRBJ2-7	.	TRBV5-1	CASSLRAPDEQYF	TGCGCCAGCAGCCTCAGGGCCCCTGACGAGCAGTACTTC
.	TRBJ1-2	.	TRBV6-5	CASSYGSAYGYTF	TGTGCCAGCAGTTACGGGTCGGCCTATGGCTACACCTTC
.	TRBJ2-7	.	TRBV28	CASPPPRGGITNEQYF	TGTGCCAGCCCCCCACCGAGAGGTGGAATCACTAACGAGCAGTACTTC
.	TRBJ1-3	once	TRBV18	CASSSGTDSGNTIYF	TGTGCCAGCTCTTCCGGGACCGACTCTGGAAACACCATATATTTT
TRBD2	TRBJ2-1	.	TRBV20-1	CSAPRGSSGGPSGVEQFF	TGCAGTGCTCCACGGGGGTCTAGCGGGGGACCCTCAGGGGTTGAGCAGTTCTTC
.	TRBJ2-2	.	TRBV7-9	CASSLSGGGPGELFF	TGTGCCAGCAGCTTATCCGGGGGCGGGCCCGGGGAGCTGTTTTTT
.	TRBJ2-1	few	TRBV5-4	CASSLVVSGTPKFNEQFF	TGTGCCAGCAGCTTGGTTGTTTCCGGGACTCCAAAGTTCAATGAGCAGTTCTTC
TRBD2	TRBJ2-3	.	TRBV20-1	CSAYSGGFTDTQYF	TGCAGTGCATATAGCGGGGGGTTCACAGATACGCAGTATTTT
TRBD1	TRBJ2-1	few	TRBV4-1	CASSRGKGQGAYNEQFF	TGCGCCAGCAGCCGCGGTAAGGGACAGGGGGCATACAATGAGCAGTTCTTC
.	TRBJ1-5	few	TRBV12-3/TRBV12-4	CASSFLASNQPQHF	TGTGCCAGCAGTTTTCTAGCGAGCAATCAGCCCCAGCATTTT
TRBD1	TRBJ2-7	.	TRBV4-3	CASSPYEDRGLYEQYF	TGCGCCAGCAGCCCGTACGAGGACAGGGGGCTATACGAGCAGTACTTC
TRBD2	TRBJ2-3	.	TRBV28	CASLSGGHLTDTQYF	TGTGCCAGCCTTAGCGGGGGGCACCTCACAGATACGCAGTATTTT
TRBD1	TRBJ1-5	.	TRBV20-1	CSVDRESKPQHF	TGCAGTGTAGACAGGGAGTCGAAGCCCCAGCATTTT
.	TRBJ1-5	.	TRBV20-1	CSARAFSGAGNQPQHF	TGCAGTGCTAGAGCATTCTCAGGGGCTGGCAATCAGCCCCAGCATTTT
.	TRBJ1-1	.	TRBV6-6	CASSAGHNTEAFF	TGTGCCAGCAGCGCGGGACACAACACTGAAGCTTTCTTT
.	TRBJ1-1	.	TRBV15	CATSRGAGTASEAFF	TGTGCCACCAGCAGAGGAGCCGGGACGGCAAGCGAAGCTTTCTTT
.	TRBJ2-6	.	TRBV13	CASRRFYPLSGANVLTF	TGTGCCAGCCGCAGGTTTTACCCCCTCTCTGGGGCCAACGTCCTGACTTTC
TRBD2	TRBJ2-5	few	TRBV20-1	CSASAGGLETQYF	TGCAGTGCTTCAGCGGGGGGGCTGGAGACCCAGTACTTC
.	TRBJ2-1	few	TRBV10-2	CASEGSSYNEQFF	TGCGCAAGCGAGGGAAGCTCCTACAATGAGCAGTTCTTC
.	TRBJ1-1	.	TRBV20-1	CSAREMNTEAFF	TGCAGTGCTAGGGAGATGAACACTGAAGCTTTCTTT
.	TRBJ2-5	.	TRBV4-3	CASSQDIPQFSGGETQYF	TGCGCCAGCAGCCAAGATATCCCCCAGTTCTCCGGCGGAGAGACCCAGTACTTC
.	TRBJ2-1	many	TRBV5-1	CASSLESRTEQFF	TGCGCCAGCAGCTTGGAGTCGAGAACTGAGCAGTTCTTC
.	TRBJ1-1	few	TRBV7-2	CASSLWGRTEAFF	TGTGCCAGCAGCTTGTGGGGGCGGACTGAAGCTTTCTTT